This T cell receptor beta chain originates from a study of T-cell reconstitution after alpha-beta-depleted transplantation in children. This clonotype turned up a few times. Its antigen is currently unknown. The germline gives CDR1 MNHEY, CDR2 SMNVEV (reference sequence). Losses at the gene ends were 7 bases for V and 4 bases for J; bases not matched to a gene: 6. The CDR3 spans 14 residues. Study results and caveats: T-cell counts and diversity were attributed mostly to newly produced T cells one year after transplant.

The library targeted TCRbeta and was prepared with unique molecular identifiers. In TCRdb, the PCR reads were re-called with MiXCR into one record per CDR3 protein. The data hold about 300,000 distinct CDR3 sequences, with 10% observed a single time. The chain links TRBV27 to TRBJ2-7; TRBD1 matches at 11 bases. The sequencing here drew on PBMCs, taken before TCRalphabeta/CD19-depleted stem cell transplant. The TCR sequence derives from a boy under two years old with acute myeloid leukemia, due to receive a stem cell transplant. The CDR3 protein is CASTRGTGGYEQYF. CDR3 nucleotide sequence: TGTGCCAGCACCCGTGGGACAGGGGGGTACGAGCAGTACTTC.